The TCR beta chain described here comes from a study of control samples from healthy donors and cancer patients. Using immunoSEQ multiplex PCR, the repertoire was profiled, and TCRdb retains in-frame clones only, with some absent. The data show about 120,000 clones, 92% seen once. In germline, CDR1 is SGHKS, CDR2 YYEKEE (reference sequence). The CDR3 loop spans 12 amino acids. V was pared by 0 bases and J by 7 bases, with 8 bases between. The chain joins TRBV5-5 to TRBJ2-7, with D unclear. The sample consisted of PBMCs. The TCR comes from an elderly man with head and neck cancer. In nucleotides, the CDR3 is TGTGCCAGCAGCTTGGCCCACCTAGAGCAGTACTTC. Residues: CASSLAHLEQYF.